Included here is one T cell receptor beta chain sequence, with context. The antigen is unknown. A clone one base away is much larger, so this may be a read error. A single record per CDR3 protein comes from TCRdb applying MiXCR to the RT-PCR reads. The sample includes more than 400,000 distinct CDR3 sequences, roughly 7.6% of them seen just once. The data are from a study of response to subunit inactivated influenza vaccine. Study-wide findings and caveats: Authors suggested that a seasonal influenza vaccination recruits few new T cells each time.

Trimming shortened V by 1 base and J by 0 bases, and 8 bases separated the two germline ends. The CDR3 runs 14 residues. CDR1 and CDR2 (germline): DFQATT, SNEGSKA (reference sequence). The clonotype originates from a man between 50 and 75 years old who received an inactivated influenza vaccine. Sequenced material: PBMCs from blood, taken less than 25 months after vaccination. V is TRBV20-1 and J is TRBJ2-3; D not resolved. The CDR3 loop is CSARVGCSTDTQYF. The CDR3 region has the DNA TGCAGTGCTAGAGTCGGGTGTAGCACAGATACGCAGTATTTT.